Below are 14 T cell receptor beta chains sequenced from a single sample in a study of blood T cell repertoires in COVID-19. TCRdb's table, derived via immunoSEQ multiplex PCR, lists solely in-frame clones and lacks some. The sample includes some 150,000 clones, 88% of them seen just once. The sample taken for sequencing was peripheral blood. The receptors were sampled from a man aged 50 to 60 with active or convalescent COVID-19.

The J gene is TRBJ2-7, the V gene TRBV10-3; D call uncertain. With 5 bases removed from V and 3 bases from J, the gap between germline ends came to 17 bases. This CDR3 is built from 15 residues. Germline-derived CDR1 and CDR2 are ENHRY and SYGVKD. CDR3 sequence reads: CAISQSTIQNYEQYF. Here the CDR3 DNA reads TGTGCCATCAGTCAATCTACGATACAGAACTACGAGCAGTACTTC.

The J gene is TRBJ2-3, the V gene TRBV9; possible D gene TRBD2, 6 bases. Germline CDR1 reads SGDLS; CDR2 reads YYNGEE. V shed 0 bases and J shed 1 base, with 12 bases lying between them. The CDR3 covers 16 residues. CDR3 nucleotide sequence: TGTGCCAGCAGCGTAGTATGGAGGGAGGGCACAGATACGCAGTATTTT. Protein product: CASSVVWREGTDTQYF.

This clone was counted ten times or more. This sequence joins TRBV28 and TRBJ1-5, with 8 bases matching TRBD1. The CDR3 loop spans 18 amino acids. The junction had 10 bases not matched to a gene; V was cut back by 3 bases and J by 0 bases. CDR1 MDHEN and CDR2 SYDVKM come from the germline V gene. As DNA, the CDR3 is TGTGCCAGCAGTTTCCCTACAGGGGGGGGTTATAGCAATCAGCCCCAGCATTTT. Translated: CASSFPTGGGYSNQPQHF.

Notes on this clone: The same CDR3 can be traced to other DNA sequences in this sample. This chain connects TRBV18 to TRBJ1-5; 7 nucleotides match TRBD1. The V gene end was trimmed by 4 bases and the J gene end by 2 bases; junction bases not matched to a gene: 5. Germline V gene data show CDR1 as KGHSH and CDR2 as LQKENI. The CDR3 totals 15 residues. Written as DNA, the CDR3 is TGTGCCAGCTCACGACCCGGGACAGGCAATCAGCCCCAGCATTTT. Translating gives CASSRPGTGNQPQHF.

V usage is TRBV12-3 or TRBV12-4 and J usage is TRBJ1-5; possibly TRBD1 for D (6 bases). The CDR3 is 12 amino acids. The germline V and J ends were trimmed by 5 bases and 7 bases, with 9 bases remaining between them. CDR3 nucleotide sequence: TGTGCCAGCAGTCAGGGGAGCCAGCCCCAGCATTTT. As protein: CASSQGSQPQHF.

The V call is TRBV6-5, the J call TRBJ2-1; TRBD1 might be the D (7 bases). CDR1 and CDR2 (germline): MNHEY, SVGAGI. The V and J ends lost 6 bases and 7 bases respectively, with 13 bases between them. CDR3 length: 13 residues. The CDR3 is CASSRQGGNEQFF. The CDR3 region has the DNA TGTGCCAGCAGCCGACAGGGAGGAAATGAGCAGTTCTTC.

The chain has TRBV10-3 and TRBJ1-1; TRBD1 agrees at 8 bases. The germline gives CDR1 ENHRY, CDR2 SYGVKD. Trimming at V came to 8 bases and at J to 1 base, leaving 6 bases not matched to a gene. The CDR3 has 14 residues. CDR3 nucleotides: TGTGCCATCTCCTCTGACAGGGGGAACACTGAAGCTTTCTTT. Translating gives CAISSDRGNTEAFF.

The chain employs TRBV18 and TRBJ1-6; D not resolved. The V gene lost 3 bases and the J gene lost 7 bases, with 10 bases spanning the gap. The CDR3 sequence is 14 residues long. In germline, CDR1 is KGHSH, CDR2 LQKENI. The CDR3 DNA sequence: TGTGCCAGCTCACCTGAAGCATTGAATTCACCCCTCCACTTT. Its translation: CASSPEALNSPLHF. Full variable domain (missing parts from reference TRBV18 and TRBJ1-6): NAGVMQNPRHLVRRRGQEARLRCSPMKGHSHVYWYRQLPEEGLKFMVYLQKENIIDESGMPKERFSAEFPKEGPSILRIQQVVRGDSAAYFCASSPEALNSPLHFGNGTRLTVT.

CDR3 in DNA: TGCAGTGCCCCCCATGACATTGAAGCTTTCTTT. The encoded protein is CSAPHDIEAFF. V gene TRBV20-1 combines with J gene TRBJ1-1; D gene uncertain. The V gene's germline CDR1 is DFQATT and CDR2 SNEGSKA (reference sequence). The CDR3 spans 11 residues. Trimming stripped 6 bases from V and 7 bases from J, with 12 bases between.

With respect to this clone: The junction and the germline gene differ at one end; a read error may be behind it. The rearrangement uses TRBV11-2 and TRBJ2-7; D call uncertain. The CDR3 contains 12 residues. Germline V gene sequence: CDR1 SGHAT, CDR2 FQNNGV. CDR3 in DNA: TGTGCCAGCAGCTTAGTGTTCCGACACCCGAGCTTC. It specifies CASSLVFRHPSF.

V usage is TRBV2 and J usage is TRBJ1-3; D remains unclear. Trimming took 6 bases from V and 2 from J, leaving 14 bases between them. The CDR3 runs 15 residues. The V gene's germline CDR1 is SNHLY and CDR2 FYNNEI. CDR3 sequence: CASSGSQAPGNTIYF. CDR3 DNA: TGTGCCAGCAGCGGCAGCCAGGCCCCTGGAAACACCATATATTTT. The full variable domain, in which reference TRBV2 and TRBJ1-3 provide the parts outside the CDR3, is EPEVTQTPSHQVTQMGQEVILRCVPISNHLYFYWYRQILGQKVEFLVSFYNNEISEKSEIFDDQFSVERPDGSNFTLKIRSTKLEDSAMYFCASSGSQAPGNTIYFGEGSWLTVV.

The chain couples TRBV12-3 or TRBV12-4 to TRBJ1-2; perhaps TRBD1 as D (5 bases). V gave up 9 bases and J gave up 8 bases, with 13 bases separating them. This CDR3 comprises 11 residues. Here the CDR3 DNA reads TGTGCCAGTGGGGGGATGGGCGGCTACACCTTC. Translation gives CASGGMGGYTF.

This clone showed up just once. This rearrangement joins TRBV6-5 to TRBJ2-2; 7 bases are a match to TRBD1. CDR1 is MNHEY and CDR2 is SVGAGI in the germline V gene. V gave up 5 bases and J gave up 7 bases; unmatched junction bases: 7. This CDR3 comprises 14 residues. CDR3 loop: CASSPTGVGGELFF. DNA of the CDR3: TGTGCCAGCAGTCCCACAGGGGTCGGCGGGGAGCTGTTTTTT.

The gene calls are TRBV9 and TRBJ2-7; 11 bases map to TRBD1. Germline V gene data show CDR1 as SGDLS and CDR2 as YYNGEE. The CDR3 contains 15 residues. The V and J ends lost 4 bases and 0 bases, in that order; junction bases with no gene match: 3. CDR3 sequence: CASSPGTGGSYEQYF. CDR3 nucleotide sequence: TGTGCCAGCAGCCCCGGGACAGGGGGCTCCTACGAGCAGTACTTC.